These T cell receptor beta chains were read from a single sample in a study of control samples from healthy donors and cancer patients. TCRdb's table, derived via immunoSEQ multiplex PCR, lists solely in-frame clones and lacks some. This table has about 77,000 clones, 85% to 95% appearing once. Material: blood. These receptors all stem from an older woman in good health. The CDR3 runs from the conserved cysteine through the conserved F or W. A D gene is named only where the DNA matches it firmly. Only part of the rows carry a size: once, few, many, or a class if the clone is expanded.

16,TRBV7-9,TRBJ1-1,-,-,CASSPWRGTSSTEAFF,TGTGCCAGCAGCCCGTGGAGGGGGACGTCGAGCACTGAAGCTTTCTTT
17,TRBV7-2,TRBJ1-1,TRBD1,-,CASSPPRTGRLSTEAFF,TGTGCCAGCAGCCCCCCTCGGACAGGGCGTTTGAGCACTGAAGCTTTCTTT
16,TRBV5-4,TRBJ2-1,-,-,CASSFGGRGHLNEQFF,TGTGCCAGCAGCTTTGGCGGACGCGGACATCTCAATGAGCAGTTCTTC
15,TRBV18,TRBJ2-7,TRBD1,-,CASSSGQGLTYEQYF,TGTGCCAGCTCATCCGGACAGGGCTTGACCTACGAGCAGTACTTC
15,TRBV3-1/TRBV3-2,TRBJ2-1,-,-,CASSQDHSSYNEQFF,TGTGCCAGCAGCCAAGATCACAGCTCCTACAATGAGCAGTTCTTC
15,TRBV28,TRBJ1-6,-,-,CASILALQYNSPLHF,TGTGCCAGCATACTGGCGCTCCAATATAATTCACCCCTCCACTTT
16,TRBV5-1,TRBJ2-7,-,once,CASSLSTGSATYEQYF,TGCGCCAGCAGCTTGAGTACGGGTAGCGCGACCTACGAGCAGTACTTC
15,TRBV27,TRBJ1-4,-,-,CASSRTWDGDEKLFF,TGTGCCAGCAGTCGTACGTGGGACGGGGATGAAAAACTGTTTTTT
11,TRBV28,TRBJ2-7,-,once,CASSFRGEQYF,TGTGCCAGCAGTTTCAGGGGAGAGCAGTACTTC
12,TRBV4-1,TRBJ1-1,-,-,CASSQPNTEAFF,TGCGCCAGCAGCCAGCCGAACACTGAAGCTTTCTTT
14,TRBV3-1/TRBV3-2,TRBJ2-7,TRBD2,-,CASSRDYTGAEQYF,TGTGCCAGTTCCCGGGACTATACGGGCGCCGAGCAGTACTTC
15,TRBV30,TRBJ1-5,-,-,CAWSQGGVADQPQHF,TGTGCCTGGAGTCAAGGAGGGGTGGCCGATCAGCCCCAGCATTTT
14,TRBV15,TRBJ1-4,-,once,CATSRATGQTKLFF,TGTGCCACCAGCAGAGCAACAGGGCAGACTAAACTGTTTTTT
15,TRBV19,TRBJ1-5,-,-,CASSYGPGRNQPQHF,TGTGCCAGTAGTTATGGGCCAGGGCGTAATCAGCCCCAGCATTTT
13,TRBV30,TRBJ1-6,-,-,CAGSPAYNSPLHF,TGTGCCGGAAGCCCAGCCTATAATTCACCCCTCCACTTT
13,TRBV7-9,TRBJ2-3,-,few,CASSIGTLNTQYF,TGTGCCAGCAGCATAGGGACTCTTAATACGCAGTATTTT
15,TRBV7-3,TRBJ2-7,-,medium-sized,CASSPGPGDLEEQYF,TGTGCCAGCAGCCCCGGACCAGGTGACCTTGAAGAGCAGTACTTC
14,TRBV24-1,TRBJ2-2,TRBD1,-,CATSDDRATGELFF,TGTGCCACCAGTGATGACAGGGCAACCGGGGAGCTGTTTTTT
13,TRBV28,TRBJ2-5,-,-,CASSFFTQETQYF,TGTGCCAGCAGTTTTTTCACACAAGAGACCCAGTACTTC
14,TRBV10-3,TRBJ2-1,TRBD1,-,CAIKGTGHDNEQFF,TGTGCCATAAAAGGGACAGGGCATGACAATGAGCAGTTCTTC
18,TRBV10-3,TRBJ1-3,-,-,CAISPFNAGFFSGNTIYF,TGTGCCATCAGCCCGTTCAATGCCGGCTTTTTCTCTGGAAACACCATATATTTT
13,TRBV2,TRBJ1-5,-,-,CASSGRGGQPQHF,TGTGCCAGCAGTGGGAGGGGAGGCCAGCCCCAGCATTTT
15,TRBV5-1,TRBJ2-3,-,-,CASSLMGVRTDTQYF,TGCGCCAGCAGCCTAATGGGGGTTCGCACAGATACGCAGTATTTT
15,TRBV5-4,TRBJ2-7,-,-,CASSLNPDTTYEQYF,TGTGCCAGCAGCCTAAATCCGGACACCACCTACGAGCAGTACTTC
15,TRBV7-3,TRBJ2-5,-,-,CASSPQGGNKETQYF,TGTGCCAGCAGCCCCCAGGGCGGGAACAAAGAGACCCAGTACTTC
14,TRBV7-8,TRBJ2-5,TRBD2,-,CASSLYLAGQTQYF,TGTGCCAGCAGCTTATATCTAGCGGGACAGACCCAGTACTTC
15,TRBV19,TRBJ2-6,-,-,CASIPSVSGANVLTF,TGTGCCAGTATCCCTAGCGTAAGTGGGGCCAACGTCCTGACTTTC
16,TRBV6-6,TRBJ2-2,-,-,CASSSSGRSNTGELFF,TGTGCCAGCAGTTCATCAGGGCGTTCGAACACCGGGGAGCTGTTTTTT
14,TRBV27,TRBJ2-7,-,-,CASIRGTPWYEQYF,TGTGCCAGCATCCGCGGGACCCCGTGGTACGAGCAGTACTTC
17,TRBV19,TRBJ1-5,-,once,CASSTTGTSVGNQPQHF,TGTGCCAGTAGTACAACAGGAACCTCAGTCGGCAATCAGCCCCAGCATTTT
15,TRBV19,TRBJ2-5,TRBD1,-,CASSRGQGAGETQYF,TGTGCCAGTAGTAGGGGACAGGGGGCAGGAGAGACCCAGTACTTC
13,TRBV6-5,TRBJ1-1,-,few,CASNPASNTEAFF,TGTGCCAGCAATCCAGCCAGCAACACTGAAGCTTTCTTT
12,TRBV10-3,TRBJ2-1,-,-,CAISVRAGEQFF,TGTGCCATCAGTGTCCGGGCGGGAGAGCAGTTCTTC
13,TRBV6-5,TRBJ2-1,-,once,CATGLASYNEQFF,TGTGCCACGGGACTGGCGTCCTACAATGAGCAGTTCTTC
17,TRBV7-2,TRBJ2-5,TRBD1,-,CASSLVWDRGQKETQYF,TGTGCCAGCAGCTTGGTTTGGGACAGGGGGCAAAAAGAGACCCAGTACTTC
14,TRBV6-6,TRBJ1-4,TRBD1,-,CASRPGQSNEKLFF,TGTGCCAGCAGACCGGGACAGTCTAATGAAAAACTGTTTTTT
16,TRBV7-2,TRBJ2-1,TRBD2,-,CASRQTPSGSSNEQFF,TGTGCCAGCAGGCAGACGCCTAGCGGGAGTTCCAATGAGCAGTTCTTC
13,TRBV6-5,TRBJ1-3,TRBD1,-,CASGTASGNTIYF,TGTGCCAGCGGGACAGCTTCTGGAAACACCATATATTTT
15,TRBV2,TRBJ2-7,TRBD2,once,CASSEGSGRSYEQYF,TGTGCCAGCAGTGAAGGTAGCGGGCGCTCCTACGAGCAGTACTTC
18,TRBV2,TRBJ2-1,-,-,CASSETNSARVNYNEQFF,TGTGCCAGCAGTGAAACTAATTCTGCCAGGGTCAACTACAATGAGCAGTTCTTC